This TCR beta chain originates from a study of T-cell reconstitution after alpha-beta-depleted transplantation in children. As concerns this clonotype: Its antigen is undetermined.

Overall study results and limits: Newly made T cells mostly supplied T-cell counts and diversity one year after transplant. It was reported that alpha-beta T cells came from several hundred expanded graft clones (about two months after transplant). After transplant, high TCRbeta diversity at day 60 in some patients arose from surviving recipient T cells and thymic progenitors.

As it was prepared, the TCRbeta library received unique molecular identifiers. TCRdb processed the PCR reads anew with MiXCR; each CDR3 protein has one entry. The table shows a few hundred thousand distinct CDR3 sequences, with over 25% occurring only once. The germline CDR1 and CDR2 sequences are LGHDT and YNNKEL (reference sequence). The trim removed 5 bases at V and 7 bases at J, leaving 4 bases unmatched. The CDR3 spans 13 residues. The receptor was derived from a boy in the first two years of life with Wiskott-Aldrich syndrome, due to receive a stem cell transplant. This chain joins TRBV3-1 and TRBJ2-7, with 11 bases aligning to TRBD2. The specimen was PBMCs, collected before TCRalphabeta/CD19-depleted stem cell transplant. CDR3 loop: CASSERLAGEQYF. The CDR3, as DNA: TGTGCCAGCAGCGAACGACTAGCGGGGGAGCAGTACTTC.